The 4 T cell receptor beta chains in this list originate from one sample, sequenced in a study of CD8+ T cells in alopecia areata. Following RNA extraction, reverse transcription yielded cDNA that acted as the sequencing template. Using immunoSEQ multiplex PCR, the repertoire was profiled, and TCRdb retains in-frame clones only, with some absent. The sample has around 130,000 clones; roughly three fifths are singletons. The sample was CD4+ T cells sorted from blood, taken at week 0. These receptors were taken from a human donor with alopecia areata.

The chain is built from TRBV7-3 and TRBJ2-3; possible D gene TRBD2, 5 bases. This CDR3 contains 14 residues. Germline CDR1 reads SGHTA; CDR2 reads FQGTGA. V gave up 5 bases and J gave up 2 bases, with 11 bases separating them. DNA for the CDR3: TGTGCCAGCAGCCCGACTACCCACACAGATACGCAGTATTTT. Translation: CASSPTTHTDTQYF.

The chain uses TRBV7-2 and TRBJ1-6; TRBD1 agrees at 8 bases. V lost 6 bases to trimming and J lost 6 bases; unmatched junction nucleotides: 10. The CDR3 sequence is 16 residues long. CDR1 SGHTA and CDR2 FQGNSA come from the germline V gene. As DNA, the CDR3 is TGTGCCAGCAGATACCAAGCGGGACAGGCTAATTCACCCCTCCACTTT. Protein: CASRYQAGQANSPLHF.

This clone was recorded a few times. The chain carries TRBV19 and TRBJ1-5, with a possible D match to TRBD1 (5 bases). The V end was cut by 7 bases, the J end by 7 bases, with 11 bases between. CDR1 is LNHDA and CDR2 is SQIVND in the germline V gene (reference sequence). This CDR3 comprises 12 residues. CDR3: CASIGGKQPQHF. In DNA form, the CDR3 reads TGTGCCAGTATTGGGGGGAAGCAGCCCCAGCATTTT. The variable domain in full, completed from reference TRBV19 and TRBJ1-5, reads DGGITQSPKYLFRKEGQNVTLSCEQNLNHDAMYWYRQDPGQGLRLIYYSQIVNDFQKGDIAEGYSVSREKKESFPLTVTSAQKNPTAFYLCASIGGKQPQHFGDGTRLSIL.

This clone came up a few times. CDR3 bases: TGTGCCAGCAGTGTCTCGACAGGAGGGGGAACTGAAGCTTTCTTT. Protein: CASSVSTGGGTEAFF. This chain joins TRBV2 and TRBJ1-1; D might be TRBD1 (6 bases). This CDR3 is 15 amino acids long. Between the trimmed V and J ends, which lost 4 bases and 5 bases, there was a span of 17 bases. The germline CDR1 and CDR2 sequences are SNHLY and FYNNEI.